What follows describes a single TCR beta chain. The antigen is not known. The entry originates in a study of blood T cells in healthy people across ages. For the second PCR, which ran for about 7 to 11 cycles, a sample-barcoded 5' primer and a J-beta primer mix were used. There were at least 2.5 million CDR3-containing paired-end reads obtained from each sample. Using its own MiXCR run on the 5' RACE reads, TCRdb lists one record per CDR3 protein. The sample includes about a million distinct CDR3 sequences, 30% to 40% seen only once; the top ten take around 13%. Extracted total RNA amounted to at least 5.5 micrograms for each sample. Between the trimmed V and J ends, which lost 0 bases and 0 bases, there was a span of 9 bases. The CDR3 totals 16 residues. The germline V gene has CDR1 LGHNA and CDR2 YNFKEQ. Study-level results: Diversity of TCR beta correlated strongly with naive T cell percentage. A roughly linear fall in TCR beta diversity per million T cells was seen with increasing age.

The source material was blood. The clonotype originates from a man aged 18 to 29 in good health. J is TRBJ2-1 and V is TRBV4-2; D remains unclear. The chain's CDR3 is CASSQESASSYNEQFF. CDR3 DNA: TGTGCCAGCAGCCAAGAGTCCGCGAGCTCCTACAATGAGCAGTTCTTC.